These T cell receptor beta chains were read from a single sample in a study of CD8 T cells in ankylosing spondylitis. TCRdb ran MiXCR on the 5' RACE reads and lists one entry per CDR3 protein. The sample consists of some 400,000 distinct CDR3 sequences, 20% to 25% of them appearing once. The sequencing sample was made of blood, either unsorted or a sorted T cell fraction (not recorded which). These receptor sequences come from a male donor with ankylosing spondylitis. Each CDR3 is given with its conserved first and last residue. Each record gives: J gene, V gene, D gene, clone size, CDR3 protein, CDR3 DNA. D genes are given only for firm matches. Clone size, where shown, is once, few, many, or a class for clones that have expanded.

>TRBJ2-3|TRBV19|TRBD1|few
CASSGQGADTQYF
TGTGCCAGTAGTGGACAGGGGGCAGATACGCAGTATTTT
>TRBJ2-1|TRBV20-1|NA|few
CSVWDWGYNEQFF
TGCAGTGTCTGGGACTGGGGATACAATGAGCAGTTCTTC
>TRBJ2-1|TRBV12-3/TRBV12-4|NA|few
CASSPGPDDEQFF
TGTGCCAGCAGCCCGGGACCCGACGATGAGCAGTTCTTC
>TRBJ1-5|TRBV10-3|NA|NA
CAISAIGQAHQPQHF
TGTGCCATCAGTGCAATAGGGCAGGCCCACCAGCCCCAGCATTTT
>TRBJ2-2|TRBV9|NA|many
CASSVVGSNTGELFF
TGTGCCAGCAGCGTAGTCGGGTCGAACACCGGGGAGCTGTTTTTT
>TRBJ2-3|TRBV27|NA|NA
CASSLRQGIASSTDTQYF
TGTGCCAGCAGTTTACGGCAGGGAATAGCCTCTAGCACAGATACGCAGTATTTT
>TRBJ2-1|TRBV29-1|TRBD2|NA
CSVDILADEQFF
TGCAGCGTTGACATACTAGCGGATGAGCAGTTCTTC
>TRBJ2-1|TRBV5-4|NA|NA
CASSLGASEGYNEQFF
TGTGCCAGCAGCTTGGGGGCTAGCGAGGGCTACAATGAGCAGTTCTTC
>TRBJ2-7|TRBV20-1|NA|NA
CSARGRVFEQYF
TGCAGTGCTAGAGGCAGGGTATTCGAGCAGTACTTC
>TRBJ2-1|TRBV28|TRBD1|NA
CASSHPGTGQQFF
TGTGCCAGCAGTCACCCGGGGACAGGGCAACAGTTCTTC
>TRBJ1-5|TRBV7-2|NA|NA
CASSPRGRARNQPQHF
TGTGCCAGCAGCCCCAGGGGTAGGGCCCGCAATCAGCCCCAGCATTTT
>TRBJ2-7|TRBV6-1|TRBD2|few
CASSRSSGRSSYEQYF
TGTGCCAGCAGTAGATCTAGCGGAAGGAGCTCCTACGAGCAGTACTTC
>TRBJ2-1|TRBV2|TRBD2|NA
CASSERGGRASNEQFF
TGTGCCAGCAGTGAACGTGGCGGGAGGGCCTCCAATGAGCAGTTCTTC
>TRBJ2-1|TRBV12-3/TRBV12-4|TRBD2|NA
CASSLALLAGGPNEQFF
TGTGCCAGCAGTTTAGCGCTTCTAGCGGGAGGGCCCAATGAGCAGTTCTTC
>TRBJ2-2|TRBV24-1|NA|few
CATSDGRGAYTGELFF
TGTGCCACCAGTGATGGACGGGGGGCCTACACCGGGGAGCTGTTTTTT
>TRBJ2-7|TRBV5-4|TRBD1|few
CASSTPRQGFYEQYF
TGTGCCAGCAGCACACCCCGACAGGGATTTTACGAGCAGTACTTC
>TRBJ1-2|TRBV29-1|NA|NA
CSVEVQRAGYGYTF
TGCAGCGTTGAAGTCCAGAGGGCGGGCTATGGCTACACCTTC
>TRBJ2-7|TRBV5-1|TRBD2|NA
CASSLKTSGSYEQYF
TGCGCCAGCAGCTTGAAAACTAGCGGGAGTTACGAGCAGTACTTC
>TRBJ2-1|TRBV20-1|NA|few
CSAAGLAQTGRQFF
TGCAGCGCCGCCGGGCTAGCTCAGACCGGTAGGCAGTTCTTC
>TRBJ2-3|TRBV5-5|NA|NA
CASSQRSELPPDTQYF
TGTGCCAGCAGCCAGAGGTCAGAACTCCCCCCAGATACGCAGTATTTT
>TRBJ2-3|TRBV6-5|NA|NA
CASSYSPTRTTDTQYF
TGTGCCAGCAGTTACTCGCCGACACGGACCACAGATACGCAGTATTTT
>TRBJ1-2|TRBV7-9|TRBD1|NA
CASSKGGQQDLF
TGTGCCAGCAGCAAAGGGGGACAGCAGGATTTATTC
>TRBJ2-2|TRBV6-1|TRBD2|few
CASSSTTAGAGTGELFF
TGTGCCAGCAGCAGTACAACTGCGGGAGCTGGGACCGGGGAGCTGTTTTTT
>TRBJ1-5|TRBV12-3/TRBV12-4|NA|few
CASRYTSQPQHF
TGTGCCAGCAGGTACACTAGTCAGCCCCAGCATTTT
>TRBJ1-1|TRBV9|NA|NA
CASSVVTLPNTEAFF
TGTGCCAGCAGCGTAGTAACGTTACCGAACACTGAAGCTTTCTTT
>TRBJ2-3|TRBV11-2|NA|NA
CASSFTGALTDTQYF
TGTGCCAGCAGCTTTACCGGAGCCCTCACAGATACGCAGTATTTT
>TRBJ1-2|TRBV20-1|NA|NA
CSAAPTALYGYTF
TGCAGTGCTGCCCCGACAGCCCTCTATGGCTACACCTTC
>TRBJ1-2|TRBV7-8|NA|NA
CASSLAGARGYTF
TGTGCCAGCAGCTTAGCAGGGGCGCGTGGCTACACCTTC
>TRBJ2-7|TRBV29-1|TRBD1|many
CSVDGQGDEQYF
TGCAGCGTTGACGGACAGGGGGACGAGCAGTACTTC
>TRBJ2-2|TRBV5-1|NA|NA
CASSSGSEHTGELFF
TGCGCCAGCAGCTCCGGGAGTGAGCACACCGGGGAGCTGTTTTTT
>TRBJ2-1|TRBV11-2|NA|few
CASSLGSGPYYNEQFF
TGTGCCAGCAGCTTAGGTAGCGGACCTTACTACAATGAGCAGTTCTTC
>TRBJ2-2|TRBV25-1|TRBD1|few
CASKTGFDPGELFF
TGTGCCAGCAAGACAGGGTTCGACCCCGGGGAGCTGTTTTTT
>TRBJ1-1|TRBV7-8|NA|few
CASSGSGPGIAFF
TGTGCCAGCAGCGGGTCAGGGCCCGGGATAGCTTTCTTT
>TRBJ2-3|TRBV20-1|NA|NA
CSARDVLMATDTQYF
TGCAGTGCTAGAGATGTACTTATGGCCACAGATACGCAGTATTTT
>TRBJ2-1|TRBV5-1|NA|few
CASSLDWGDGEQFF
TGCGCCAGCAGCTTGGACTGGGGCGATGGCGAGCAGTTCTTC
>TRBJ2-7|TRBV7-2|TRBD2|few
CASSLRRLAGGGYEQYF
TGTGCCAGCAGCTTACGAAGACTAGCGGGAGGAGGCTACGAGCAGTACTTC
>TRBJ2-3|TRBV10-1|TRBD2|many
CASSESAGGRLGDTQYF
TGCGCCAGCAGTGAGTCGGCGGGAGGGCGTTTGGGAGATACGCAGTATTTT
>TRBJ2-2|TRBV4-2|NA|NA
CASSQLRVGELFF
TGTGCCAGCAGCCAACTGAGGGTCGGGGAGCTGTTTTTT
>TRBJ2-1|TRBV4-3|NA|NA
CASSQGLQGYNEQFF
TGCGCCAGCAGCCAAGGGTTGCAGGGTTACAATGAGCAGTTCTTC
>TRBJ2-5|TRBV29-1|NA|NA
CSVLKSGTQYF
TGCAGCGTACTCAAATCGGGGACCCAGTACTTC
>TRBJ2-3|TRBV29-1|NA|NA
CSVGGPGGTDTQYF
TGCAGCGTTGGGGGTCCCGGGGGCACAGATACGCAGTATTTT
>TRBJ1-2|TRBV4-3|NA|few
CASSPQVPGTFRAYGYTF
TGCGCCAGCAGCCCCCAAGTCCCGGGGACGTTTCGAGCCTATGGCTACACCTTC
>TRBJ2-5|TRBV3-1|NA|NA
CASSQFQGGRETQYF
TGTGCCAGCAGCCAATTTCAGGGTGGTAGAGAGACCCAGTACTTC
>TRBJ2-3|TRBV5-1|NA|NA
CASSLVRAVSADTQYF
TGCGCCAGCAGCTTGGTCCGGGCGGTTTCGGCAGATACGCAGTATTTT
>TRBJ2-3|TRBV29-1|NA|few
CSVDAGLDTQYF
TGCAGCGTTGACGCAGGGTTGGATACGCAGTATTTT
>TRBJ1-2|TRBV4-1|TRBD1|NA
CASSHPGQGDAYGYTF
TGCGCCAGCAGCCACCCGGGACAGGGGGACGCCTATGGCTACACCTTC
>TRBJ2-7|TRBV5-1|TRBD1|few
CASSSRGQHYEQYF
TGCGCCAGCAGCTCGAGGGGACAGCACTACGAGCAGTACTTC
>TRBJ2-1|TRBV6-2/TRBV6-3|TRBD2|few
CASSPLAGGYNEQFF
TGTGCCAGCAGTCCCCTAGCGGGGGGTTACAATGAGCAGTTCTTC
>TRBJ2-5|TRBV20-1|TRBD1|NA
CSAEDRDETQYF
TGCAGTGCTGAAGACAGGGATGAGACCCAGTACTTC
>TRBJ1-4|TRBV5-6|NA|NA
CASSLLGREEEKLFF
TGTGCCAGCAGCTTGCTCGGCAGGGAGGAGGAAAAACTGTTTTTT
>TRBJ1-1|TRBV20-1|NA|few
CSARFSGRAIWWRGDTEAFF
TGCAGTGCTAGATTTTCAGGGAGGGCGATATGGTGGAGGGGCGATACTGAAGCTTTCTTT
>TRBJ2-7|TRBV20-1|NA|NA
CSASQSYEQYF
TGCAGTGCTAGTCAGTCCTACGAGCAGTACTTC
>TRBJ1-2|TRBV4-3|TRBD1|NA
CASSQQISDREAGYTF
TGCGCCAGCAGCCAACAAATATCGGACAGGGAAGCTGGCTACACCTTC
>TRBJ2-7|TRBV10-3|TRBD2|NA
CAISPSGGSYEQYF
TGTGCCATCAGCCCTAGCGGGGGATCCTACGAGCAGTACTTC
>TRBJ2-7|TRBV18|NA|few
CASSPGKDYEQYF
TGTGCCAGCTCACCAGGGAAGGACTACGAGCAGTACTTC
>TRBJ1-1|TRBV5-1|TRBD1|NA
CASRRGQGAMNTEAFF
TGCGCCAGCCGAAGGGGGCAGGGGGCTATGAACACTGAAGCTTTCTTT
>TRBJ2-1|TRBV4-2|TRBD2|many
CASSQVSSGRFGDEQFF
TGTGCCAGCAGCCAAGTTTCCAGCGGGAGGTTTGGGGATGAGCAGTTCTTC
>TRBJ2-5|TRBV7-2|TRBD2|NA
CASRIAGEETQYF
TGTGCCAGCAGGATTGCGGGAGAGGAGACCCAGTACTTC
>TRBJ2-1|TRBV5-1|NA|NA
CASSLEGESYNEQFF
TGCGCCAGCAGCTTGGAAGGAGAGAGCTACAATGAGCAGTTCTTC